The TCR beta chain described here comes from a study of neurological immune-mediated disorders. Study outcomes and limitations: Expanded clones shared no CDR3 amino acid sequences across subjects, suggesting private repertoires in all groups.

Trimming at V came to 4 bases and at J to 4 bases, leaving 9 bases not matched to a gene. This CDR3 is 16 amino acids long. CDR1 SGHRS and CDR2 YFSETQ come from the germline V gene. 2 million PBMCs stored at -80 C were the source of the unsorted libraries. With 10-nucleotide random UMIs, 5'RACE was used to make the cDNA. Whenever a sequencing run was performed, it yielded over 180 million TCR-beta sequences from 15-18 subjects. Each CDR3 protein gets one entry after TCRdb re-called the 5' RACE reads with MiXCR. The data show around 64,000 distinct CDR3 sequences, with 2.5% to 4% seen just once and 4% to 6.5% held by the top ten. This clonotype was seen ten or more times. Antigen: not known.

This TCR was sampled from a woman in her forties or fifties with multiple sclerosis. This sequence joins TRBV5-1 and TRBJ2-2; 8 nucleotides align to TRBD1. The sample was PBMCs. The CDR3 DNA follows: TGCGCCAGCAGCAACCCGCGACAGGGGAGCACCGGGGAGCTGTTTTTT. It is translated as CASSNPRQGSTGELFF.